This T cell receptor (beta chain) was profiled in a study of cytomegalovirus exposure and HLA in healthy donors (dated by TCRdb to 2015 to 2018). Regarding the complete study: The roughly 670 repertoires of the first cohort and the roughly 120 validation repertoires were produced on the same platform, according to a later analysis. The aim of the study was to test whether cataloging public T cell receptors could identify signatures of past pathogen exposure. Besides the first cohort of hundreds of subjects, a separate validation cohort made up of 120 or so different subjects was used. High-throughput TCR immunosequencing, statistical association of individual TCRs with disease status, and machine learning were combined to predict cytomegalovirus infection status. What the research found in general, with its limitations: A later analysis lacked HLA typing for the validation cohort, so it scored co-occurrence in that cohort across all 110 or so repertoires. In vitro tests confirmed that a few of the cytomegalovirus-associated TCR beta chains recognize cytomegalovirus antigens. The classifier was reported to diagnose cytomegalovirus status with high specificity and sensitivity in both the original cohort and the validation cohort. Most TCR sequences were seen in very few donors, while some public TCRs were found in many individuals. In the study, 150 to 200 TCR beta chains were listed as associated with cytomegalovirus. Subsequent analysis determined that TCRs grouped into clusters in the first cohort also showed a tendency toward co-occurrence across the 90 to 150 validation repertoires, and 85% to 95% of cluster scores exceeded 0. According to the authors, the approach could potentially be generalized to other disease states and immunological phenotypes.

The method was the immunoSEQ multiplex PCR assay. The authors processed their data as follows. A statistical classification framework was developed to diagnose cytomegalovirus status using the catalog of TCR beta chain sequences. In its TCRdb copy, this immuneACCESS table keeps in-frame sequences only and misses some clones. Where compared with another copy, unresolved V genes explain less than half of these, and the others have no known cause. For V, J and clone size, that table is used; D and trimming come from the DNA. The sample profile shows 200,000 to 250,000 clones; around 90% of them were found once. The ten largest make up roughly 2% of the sample. Separate from the roughly 700-subject first cohort, the validation cohort of 90 to 150 subjects was the group to which the donors belonged. The CDR3 starts with the cysteine, ends with the phenylalanine, and has 13 residues. This entry keeps only the CDR3 DNA: 39 bases, framed from base 1. The CDR1 and CDR2 encoded by the germline V gene (reference sequence) are LNHDA and SQIVND. V was cut back by 1 base and J by 6 bases, leaving a gap of 10 bases between them.

This clone turned up a few times. There is no known antigen for this receptor. Base qualities are missing; no much larger clone stands one base away. The sample taken for sequencing was PBMCs. The clonotype comes from a woman between 18 and 30 years old in good health and CMV-seropositive. The chain is encoded by TRBV19 joined to TRBJ2-7; TRBD1 could be the D gene, as 6 bases match. The CDR3 protein sequence reads: CASSIGGGPEQYF. The DNA sequence reads TGTGCCAGTAGTATAGGAGGGGGTCCCGAGCAGTACTTC.